This passage covers 14 T cell receptor beta chains from one sample sequenced in a study of cytomegalovirus exposure and HLA in healthy donors. This PCR relied on a set of 60 Vbeta primers and 13 Jbeta primers. The assay was immunoSEQ multiplex PCR, and TCRdb's table has in-frame clones only and misses some. The table has around 100,000 clones, roughly four fifths seen once. Sequenced input: PBMCs. The receptors stem from a man in his forties or fifties in good health and CMV-seronegative.

This chain connects TRBV27 to TRBJ2-7; 7 bases align to TRBD1. Germline V gene data show CDR1 as MNHEY and CDR2 as SMNVEV (reference sequence). CDR3 size: 14 residues. The ends lost 3 bases at V and 4 bases at J; junction bases unmatched: 6. The DNA for the CDR3 is TGTGCCAGCAGTTTTTTGACAGGGCGGTACGAGCAGTACTTC. Translated: CASSFLTGRYEQYF.

CDR3 DNA: TGTGCCATCACGTCGGGGGACCCCCTCTACGAGCAGTACTTC. This translates into CAITSGDPLYEQYF. The chain couples TRBV10-3 to TRBJ2-7; D may be TRBD2 (6 bases). V lost 7 bases and J lost 3, with 16 bases in between. The germline V gene encodes CDR1 ENHRY and CDR2 SYGVKD. The CDR3 is 14 amino acids.

V usage is TRBV7-2 and J usage is TRBJ2-5, with D possibly being TRBD1 (6 bases). The CDR3 totals 14 residues. Trimming cost V 5 bases and J 5 bases, with 15 bases left between them. Germline lookup yields CDR1 SGHTA and CDR2 FQGNSA. The CDR3: CASSIRTAWETQYF. CDR3 coding DNA: TGTGCCAGCAGCATTCGGACAGCCTGGGAGACCCAGTACTTC.

The chain has TRBV28 and TRBJ2-3, with 7 bases that match TRBD1. J lost 4 bases, V lost 5 bases, and 12 bases had no gene match. This CDR3 contains 16 residues. Germline CDR1 and CDR2: MDHEN and SYDVKM. In nucleotides, the CDR3 is TGTGCCAGCAGTCCCCCAAGGGGGCGCGTGGCAGATACGCAGTATTTT. Its translation: CASSPPRGRVADTQYF.

The V and J genes are TRBV18 and TRBJ1-5; a weak D match, TRBD1 (6 bases). The CDR3 contains 15 residues. The germline V gene encodes CDR1 KGHSH and CDR2 LQKENI. Trimming stripped 4 bases from V and 0 bases from J, with 10 bases between. CDR3 in DNA: TGTGCCAGCTCACTTAACAGGGATAGCAATCAGCCCCAGCATTTT. Protein: CASSLNRDSNQPQHF. Together with reference TRBV18 and TRBJ1-5, the CDR3 gives the full variable domain: NAGVMQNPRHLVRRRGQEARLRCSPMKGHSHVYWYRQLPEEGLKFMVYLQKENIIDESGMPKERFSAEFPKEGPSILRIQQVVRGDSAAYFCASSLNRDSNQPQHFGDGTRLSIL.

This clone occurred a few times. V usage is TRBV25-1 and J usage is TRBJ2-7, with D unclear. Germline V lookup: CDR1 MGHDK, CDR2 SYGVNS. The CDR3 consists of 13 residues. With 3 bases removed from V and 3 bases from J, the gap between germline ends came to 9 bases. The CDR3 region is CASSDRHVYEQYF. As DNA, the CDR3 is TGTGCCAGCAGTGATAGACACGTCTACGAGCAGTACTTC.

This clone was observed a handful of times. The missing conserved phenylalanine or tryptophan at the end of this CDR3 makes a read error likely. The chain carries TRBV27 and TRBJ1-5; 7 positions match TRBD1. This CDR3 region has 13 residues. CDR1 and CDR2 (germline): MNHEY, SMNVEV (reference sequence). V shed 6 bases and J 4 bases; nucleotides not matched to a gene: 3. The CDR3 loop is CASSQDRNQPQHV. Written as DNA, the CDR3 is TGTGCCAGCAGCCAGGACAGGAATCAGCCCCAGCATGTT.

This clone was seen only a few times. The chain is built from TRBV5-1 and TRBJ1-2, with TRBD1 matching over 10 bases. J gave up 7 bases and V 3 bases, and 3 bases lay outside the gene matches. The CDR3 is made up of 13 amino acids. Per the germline V gene, CDR1 is SGHRS and CDR2 is YFSETQ. Here the CDR3 reads CASSSRDRGGYTF. CDR3 DNA sequence: TGCGCCAGCAGCTCCCGGGACAGGGGTGGCTACACCTTC.

Only a few counts were recorded for this clone. The V gene is TRBV28, the J gene TRBJ2-5, with 7 bases matching TRBD1. Per the germline V gene, CDR1 is MDHEN and CDR2 is SYDVKM. The junction had 9 bases not matched to a gene; V was cut back by 6 bases and J by 5 bases. CDR3 length: 14 residues. CDR3 sequence (DNA): TGTGCCAGCAGCGAACAGGGGATTTTGGAGACCCAGTACTTC. This translates into CASSEQGILETQYF.

The CDR3 DNA reads TGTGCCAGTAGTATTGACGCAGGGAATCAGCCCCAGCATTTT. This sequence encodes CASSIDAGNQPQHF. This chain connects TRBV19 to TRBJ1-5, with D maybe TRBD1 (5 bases). Trimming cost V 3 bases and J 4 bases, with 10 bases left between them. Germline CDR1 and CDR2: LNHDA and SQIVND (reference sequence). The CDR3 contains 14 residues.

This clone was detected many times. The chain employs TRBV30 and TRBJ1-6; perhaps TRBD1 as D (5 bases). Trimming cost V 3 bases and J 8 bases, with 14 bases left between them. Germline V gives CDR1 GTSNPN, CDR2 SVGIG (reference sequence). The CDR3 has 14 residues. The CDR3 nucleotides are TGTGCCTGGAGCGCGGCAGGGAGGTATTCACCCCTCCACTTT. This sequence encodes CAWSAAGRYSPLHF.

The V call is TRBV18, the J call TRBJ2-7; the match to TRBD2 covers 9 bases. The germline CDR1 and CDR2 sequences are KGHSH and LQKENI. This CDR3 region has 17 residues. Trimming at V came to 1 base and at J to 0 bases, leaving 7 bases not matched to a gene. This CDR3 reads CASSPRVLAGSSYEQYF. The CDR3 nucleotides are TGTGCCAGCTCACCACGTGTGCTAGCGGGGTCCTCCTACGAGCAGTACTTC.

The chain links TRBV9 to TRBJ1-2, with TRBD1 as a possible D gene (6 bases). CDR3 size: 16 residues. Germline V gene data show CDR1 as SGDLS and CDR2 as YYNGEE. Trimming cost V 1 base and J 7 bases, with 20 bases left between them. The CDR3 coding sequence is TGTGCCAGCAGCGTATCCGGGGGGCTAAGGGCGACTGGCTACACCTTC. The encoded protein is CASSVSGGLRATGYTF. Supplemented by reference TRBV9 and TRBJ1-2, the full variable domain reads DSGVTQTPKHLITATGQRVTLRCSPRSGDLSVYWYQQSLDQGLQFLIQYYNGEERAKGNILERFSAQQFPDLHSELNLSSLELGDSALYFCASSVSGGLRATGYTFGSGTRLTVV.

J is TRBJ2-3 and V is TRBV6-4; 7 bases are a match to TRBD2. This CDR3 spans 12 amino acids. V shed 3 bases, J shed 14 bases, and the junction held 8 bases outside the gene matches. The germline V gene has CDR1 MRHNA and CDR2 SNTAGT. The CDR3: CASSEVGGKRYF. CDR3 DNA sequence: TGTGCCAGCAGTGAAGTCGGGGGGAAAAGGTATTTT.